This T cell receptor (beta chain) comes out of a study of blood T cell repertoires in COVID-19. Overall study context: Acute and convalescent COVID-19 samples came from the United States, Italy and Spain. The cDNA or gDNA used as material had been derived from T cells, B-cell-depleted T cells, or PBMCs.

Authors' processing steps: The assay estimated nucleated cells by amplifying reference gene primers. Using immunoSEQ multiplex PCR, the repertoire was profiled, and TCRdb retains in-frame clones only, with some absent. The V and J calls and clone size were taken over from that table, and D and trimming were inferred from the DNA. This sample carries under 200,000 clones, 80% to 85% of them seen once, and the ten largest clones take 2.6%. Trimming at V came to 6 bases and at J to 8 bases, leaving 9 bases not matched to a gene. This CDR3 is built from 15 residues. Looked up from germline, CDR1 is MDHEN and CDR2 is SYDVKM.

The chain is built from TRBV28 and TRBJ1-4, with TRBD1 identical over 10 bases. Sequencing was carried out using peripheral blood. The clonotype originates from a human donor with acute or convalescent COVID-19. The donor label of this sample is uncertain. The CDR3 nucleotides are TGTGCCAGCAGCACCCCGACAGGGGGCTGGGAAAAACTGTTTTTT. This codes for CASSTPTGGWEKLFF.